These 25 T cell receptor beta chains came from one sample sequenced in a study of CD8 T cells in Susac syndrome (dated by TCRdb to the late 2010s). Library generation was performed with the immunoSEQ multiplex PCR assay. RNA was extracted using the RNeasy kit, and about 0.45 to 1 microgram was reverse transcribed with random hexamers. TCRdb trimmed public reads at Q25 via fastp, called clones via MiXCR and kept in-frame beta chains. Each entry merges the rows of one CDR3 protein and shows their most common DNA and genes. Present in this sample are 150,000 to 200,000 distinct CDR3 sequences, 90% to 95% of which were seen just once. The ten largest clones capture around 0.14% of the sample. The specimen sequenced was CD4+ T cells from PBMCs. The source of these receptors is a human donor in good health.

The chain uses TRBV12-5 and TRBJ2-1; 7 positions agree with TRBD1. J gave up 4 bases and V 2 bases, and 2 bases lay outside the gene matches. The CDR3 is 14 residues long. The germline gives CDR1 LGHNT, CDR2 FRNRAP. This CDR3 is CASGLPGQYNEQFF. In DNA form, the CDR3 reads TGTGCTAGTGGTTTGCCGGGACAGTACAATGAGCAGTTCTTC.

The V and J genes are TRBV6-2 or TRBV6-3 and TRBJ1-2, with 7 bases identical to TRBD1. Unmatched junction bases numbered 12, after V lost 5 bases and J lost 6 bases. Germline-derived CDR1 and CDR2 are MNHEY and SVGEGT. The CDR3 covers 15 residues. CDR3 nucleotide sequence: TGTGCCAGCAGTGACGTCCTGACAGGGTTGGATGGCTACACCTTC. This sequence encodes CASSDVLTGLDGYTF.

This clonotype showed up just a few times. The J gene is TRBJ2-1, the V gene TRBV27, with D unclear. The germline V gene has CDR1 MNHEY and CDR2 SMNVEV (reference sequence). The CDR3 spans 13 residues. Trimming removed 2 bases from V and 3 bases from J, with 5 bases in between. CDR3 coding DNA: TGTGCCAGCAGTTTAGCAGGCTACAATGAGCAGTTCTTC. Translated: CASSLAGYNEQFF.

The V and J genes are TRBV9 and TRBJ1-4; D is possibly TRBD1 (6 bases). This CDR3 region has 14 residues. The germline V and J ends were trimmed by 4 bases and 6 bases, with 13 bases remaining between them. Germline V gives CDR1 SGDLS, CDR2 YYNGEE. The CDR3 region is CASSNTGRDEKLFF. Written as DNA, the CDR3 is TGTGCCAGCAGCAACACAGGGAGGGATGAAAAACTGTTTTTT.

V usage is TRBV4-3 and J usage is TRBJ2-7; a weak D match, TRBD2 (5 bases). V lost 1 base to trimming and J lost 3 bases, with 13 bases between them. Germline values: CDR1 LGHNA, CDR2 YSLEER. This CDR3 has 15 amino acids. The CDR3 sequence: CASSQARGIVYEQYF. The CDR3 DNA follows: TGCGCCAGCAGCCAAGCTCGGGGTATCGTCTACGAGCAGTACTTC.

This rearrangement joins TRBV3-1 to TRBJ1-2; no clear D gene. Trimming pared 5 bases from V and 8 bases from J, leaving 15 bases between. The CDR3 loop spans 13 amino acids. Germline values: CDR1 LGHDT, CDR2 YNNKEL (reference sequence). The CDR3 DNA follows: TGTGCCAGCAGCACGGGTCTCCTCGGAGGCTACACCTTC. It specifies CASSTGLLGGYTF.

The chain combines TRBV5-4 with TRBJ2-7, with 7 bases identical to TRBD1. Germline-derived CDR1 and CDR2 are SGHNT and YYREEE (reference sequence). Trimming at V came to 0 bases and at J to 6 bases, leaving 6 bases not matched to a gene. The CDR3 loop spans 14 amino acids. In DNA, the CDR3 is TGTGCCAGCAGCTTGGCTTCTACAGGGGCCGAGCAGTACTTC. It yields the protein CASSLASTGAEQYF.

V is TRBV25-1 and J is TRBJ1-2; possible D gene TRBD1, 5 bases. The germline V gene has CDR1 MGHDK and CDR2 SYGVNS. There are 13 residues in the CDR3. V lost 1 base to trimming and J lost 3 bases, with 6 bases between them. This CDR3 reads CASSESGYYGYTF. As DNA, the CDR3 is TGTGCCAGCAGTGAATCAGGGTACTATGGCTACACCTTC.

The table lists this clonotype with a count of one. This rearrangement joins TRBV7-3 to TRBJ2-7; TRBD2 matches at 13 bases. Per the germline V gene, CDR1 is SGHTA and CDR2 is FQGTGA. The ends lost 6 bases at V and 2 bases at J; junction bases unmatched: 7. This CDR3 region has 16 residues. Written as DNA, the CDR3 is TGTGCCAGCAGGATTGGACTAGCGGGGGCCCCCTACGAGCAGTACTTC. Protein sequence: CASRIGLAGAPYEQYF.

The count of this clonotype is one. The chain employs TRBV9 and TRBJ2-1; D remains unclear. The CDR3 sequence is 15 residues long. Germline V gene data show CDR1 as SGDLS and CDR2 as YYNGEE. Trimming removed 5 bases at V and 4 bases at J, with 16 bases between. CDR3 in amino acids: CASSLDPNSYNEQFF. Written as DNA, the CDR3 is TGTGCCAGCAGTTTAGACCCTAACTCTTACAATGAGCAGTTCTTC.

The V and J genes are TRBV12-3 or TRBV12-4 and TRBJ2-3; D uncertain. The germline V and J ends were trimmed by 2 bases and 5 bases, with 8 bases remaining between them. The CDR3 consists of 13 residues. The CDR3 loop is CASSLLRGDTQYF. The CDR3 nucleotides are TGTGCCAGCAGTTTATTAAGAGGAGATACGCAGTATTTT.

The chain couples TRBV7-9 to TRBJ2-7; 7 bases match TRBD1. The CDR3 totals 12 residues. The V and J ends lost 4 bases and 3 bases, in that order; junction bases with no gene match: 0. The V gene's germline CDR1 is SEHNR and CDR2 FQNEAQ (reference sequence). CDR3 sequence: CASSWDSYEQYF. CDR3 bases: TGTGCCAGCAGCTGGGACAGCTACGAGCAGTACTTC.

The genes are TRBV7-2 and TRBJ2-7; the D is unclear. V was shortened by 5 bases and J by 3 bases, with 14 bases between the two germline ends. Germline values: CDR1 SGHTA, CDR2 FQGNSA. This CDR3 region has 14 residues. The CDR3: CASSPGRGSYEQYF. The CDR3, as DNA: TGTGCCAGCAGCCCCGGCCGCGGAAGCTACGAGCAGTACTTC. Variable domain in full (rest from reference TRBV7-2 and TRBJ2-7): GAGVSQSPSNKVTEKGKDVELRCDPISGHTALYWYRQSLGQGLEFLIYFQGNSAPDKSGLPSDRFSAERTGGSVSTLTIQRTQQEDSAVYLCASSPGRGSYEQYFGPGTRLTVT.

CDR3 residues: CASSLNTGRNYGYTF. CDR3 nucleotide sequence: TGCGCCAGCAGCTTAAACACAGGGCGCAACTATGGCTACACCTTC. The chain combines TRBV5-1 with TRBJ1-2; perhaps TRBD1 as D (6 bases). V lost 2 bases and J lost 2, with 13 bases in between. Germline V gene data show CDR1 as SGHRS and CDR2 as YFSETQ. CDR3 length equals 15 residues.

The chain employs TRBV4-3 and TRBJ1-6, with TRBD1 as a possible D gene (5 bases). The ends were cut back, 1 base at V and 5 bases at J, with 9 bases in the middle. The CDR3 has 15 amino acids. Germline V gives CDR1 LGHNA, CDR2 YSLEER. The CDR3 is CASSQGGENNSPLHF. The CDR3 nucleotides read TGCGCCAGCAGCCAAGGGGGGGAAAATAATTCACCCCTCCACTTT.

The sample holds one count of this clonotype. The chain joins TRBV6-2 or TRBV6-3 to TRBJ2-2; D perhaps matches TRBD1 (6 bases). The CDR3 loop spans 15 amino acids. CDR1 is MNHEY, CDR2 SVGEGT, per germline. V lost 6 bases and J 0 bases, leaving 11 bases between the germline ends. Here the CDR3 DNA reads TGTGCCAGCAGCCTACAGGGTGCGAACACCGGGGAGCTGTTTTTT. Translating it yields CASSLQGANTGELFF.

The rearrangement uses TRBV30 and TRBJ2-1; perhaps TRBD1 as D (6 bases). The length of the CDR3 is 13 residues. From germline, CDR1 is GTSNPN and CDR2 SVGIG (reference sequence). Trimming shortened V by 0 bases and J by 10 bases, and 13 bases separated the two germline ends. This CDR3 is CAWSVLGTGEQFF. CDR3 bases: TGTGCCTGGAGTGTACTGGGTACAGGGGAGCAGTTCTTC.

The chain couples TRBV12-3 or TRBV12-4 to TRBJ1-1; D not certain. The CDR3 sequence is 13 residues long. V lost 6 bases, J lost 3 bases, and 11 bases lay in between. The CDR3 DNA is TGTGCCAGCAGCGCCCTGGAGGACACTGAAGCTTTCTTT. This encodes CASSALEDTEAFF.

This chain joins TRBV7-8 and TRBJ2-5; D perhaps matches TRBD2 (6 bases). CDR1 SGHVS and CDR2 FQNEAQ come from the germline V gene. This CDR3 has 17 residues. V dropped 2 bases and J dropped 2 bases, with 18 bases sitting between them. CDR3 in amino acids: CASSLMGGPVIQETQYF. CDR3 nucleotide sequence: TGTGCCAGCAGCTTAATGGGGGGACCCGTAATTCAAGAGACCCAGTACTTC.

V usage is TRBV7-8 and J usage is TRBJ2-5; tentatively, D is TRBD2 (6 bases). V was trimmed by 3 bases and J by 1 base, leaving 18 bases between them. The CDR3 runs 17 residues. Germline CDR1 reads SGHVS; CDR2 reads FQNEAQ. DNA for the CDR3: TGTGCCAGCAGCTTCGACCCTAGCGTAGGGCCCCAAGAGACCCAGTACTTC. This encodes CASSFDPSVGPQETQYF.

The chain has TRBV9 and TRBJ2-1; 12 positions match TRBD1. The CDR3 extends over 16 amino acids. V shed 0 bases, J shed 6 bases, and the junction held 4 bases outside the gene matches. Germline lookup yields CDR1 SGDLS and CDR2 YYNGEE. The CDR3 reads CASSVAGQGAFNEQFF. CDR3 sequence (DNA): TGTGCCAGCAGCGTAGCGGGACAGGGGGCGTTCAATGAGCAGTTCTTC.

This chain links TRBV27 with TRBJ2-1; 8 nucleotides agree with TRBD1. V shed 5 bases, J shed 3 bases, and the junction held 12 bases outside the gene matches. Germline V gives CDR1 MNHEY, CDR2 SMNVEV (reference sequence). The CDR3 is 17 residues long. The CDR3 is CASSPYQGALDYNEQFF. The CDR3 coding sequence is TGTGCCAGCAGTCCATACCAGGGGGCTCTAGACTACAATGAGCAGTTCTTC.

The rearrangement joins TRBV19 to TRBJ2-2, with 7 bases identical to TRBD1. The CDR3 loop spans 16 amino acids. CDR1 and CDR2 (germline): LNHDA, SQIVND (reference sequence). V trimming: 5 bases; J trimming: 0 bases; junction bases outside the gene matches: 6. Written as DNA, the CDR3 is TGTGCCAGTAGTGCCAGACAGGGCGCGAACACCGGGGAGCTGTTTTTT. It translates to CASSARQGANTGELFF.

The CDR3, as DNA: TGTGCCAGCAGTGACCCCAGCTATGGCTACACCTTC. Its translation: CASSDPSYGYTF. The chain is built from TRBV6-2 or TRBV6-3 and TRBJ1-2; no firm D call. Germline CDR1 is MNHEY and CDR2 is SVGEGT. The CDR3 runs 12 residues. Trimming stripped 5 bases from V and 4 bases from J, with 8 bases between.

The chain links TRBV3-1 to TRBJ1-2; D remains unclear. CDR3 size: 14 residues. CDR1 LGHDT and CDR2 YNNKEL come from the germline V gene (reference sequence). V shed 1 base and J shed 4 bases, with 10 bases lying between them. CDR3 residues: CASSQGARSYGYTF. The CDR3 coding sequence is TGTGCCAGCAGCCAAGGGGCAAGGAGCTATGGCTACACCTTC.